This TCR beta chain was recorded in a study of shared clonotypes between healthy human individuals. The V end lost 4 bases, the J end lost 0 bases, and 18 bases lay between the germline ends. CDR1 and CDR2 (germline): MGHRA, YSYEKL. This CDR3 has 17 residues. The authors distributed each subset's genomic DNA evenly over several immunoSEQ plates. Sorted subsets were amplified in replicate PCRs using around 220 ng DNA, about 30,000 T cell genomes. As originally analysed: ImmunoSEQ output held junction-only sequences without quality scores, so filtering differed. Assay: immunoSEQ multiplex PCR; the TCRdb copy retains only in-frame clones and omits some. V, J and clone size are those of that table, while D and trimming were read from the DNA. The repertoire includes about 2.4 million clones, under 95% of them detected once, and 0.36% sits in the top ten.

The chain employs TRBV4-1 and TRBJ1-1, with a weak D call TRBD1 (6 bases). This clonotype was sampled from a man between 18 and 29 years old in good health. Some clones in this sample may be carry-over from other donors' samples. The sample taken for sequencing was naive CD4+ T cells from PBMCs. This sample's subset: CD45RA+ positively selected. CDR3 loop: CASSRGTRRTMNTEAFF. CDR3 sequence (DNA): TGCGCCAGCAGCCGTGGGACAAGGAGGACCATGAACACTGAAGCTTTCTTT.